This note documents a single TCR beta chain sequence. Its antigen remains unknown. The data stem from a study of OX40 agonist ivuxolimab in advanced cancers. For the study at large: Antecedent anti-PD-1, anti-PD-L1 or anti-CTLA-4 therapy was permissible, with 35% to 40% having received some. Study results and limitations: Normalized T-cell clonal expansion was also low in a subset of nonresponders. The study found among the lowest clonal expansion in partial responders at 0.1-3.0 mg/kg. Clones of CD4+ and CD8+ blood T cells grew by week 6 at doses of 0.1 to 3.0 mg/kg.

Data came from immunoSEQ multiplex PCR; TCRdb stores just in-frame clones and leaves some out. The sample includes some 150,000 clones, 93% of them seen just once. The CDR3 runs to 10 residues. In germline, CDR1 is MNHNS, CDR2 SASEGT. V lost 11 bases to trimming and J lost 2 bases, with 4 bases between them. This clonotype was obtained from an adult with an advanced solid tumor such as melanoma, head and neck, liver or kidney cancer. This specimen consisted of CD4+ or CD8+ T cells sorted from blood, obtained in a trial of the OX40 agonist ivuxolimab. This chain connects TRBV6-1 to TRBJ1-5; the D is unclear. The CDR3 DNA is TGTGCCTCAGGCAATCAGCCCCAGCATTTT. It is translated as CASGNQPQHF.